This entry describes one T cell receptor beta chain. This sample stems from a study of T-cell memory formation after mild COVID-19. Germline assignment: CDR1 SGHTA and CDR2 FQGNSA. The CDR3 extends over 13 amino acids. The V gene lost 5 bases and the J gene lost 3 bases, with 10 bases spanning the gap. TCRdb reanalysed the 5' RACE reads using MiXCR and keeps one entry per CDR3 protein. The profile shows about 350,000 distinct CDR3 sequences, over 13% of them singletons. This chain uses TRBV7-2 with TRBJ2-5, with a weak D call TRBD1 (6 bases). The specimen was PBMCs or a T cell subset sorted from them (not recorded which). The sequence derives from a man aged 18 to 35 who had mild COVID-19 (a few samples of this study predate the infection). Cell type and time point are not known. The CDR3 sequence: CASSHRVEETQYF. The CDR3 DNA sequence: TGTGCCAGCAGCCACAGGGTGGAAGAGACCCAGTACTTC.